This T cell receptor (beta chain) appears in the sequencing data of a study of technical replicates of blood from a few donors. This CDR3 spans 13 amino acids. V dropped 3 bases and J dropped 2 bases, with 8 bases sitting between them. CDR1 and CDR2 (germline): SGHTA, FQGNSA. TCRdb's table, derived via immunoSEQ multiplex PCR, lists solely in-frame clones and lacks some. The table has more than 65,000 clones, approximately 96% seen once; the top ten hold approximately 0.4%. The sample taken for sequencing was T cells isolated from PBMCs. This receptor was identified in a human donor in good health. The chain has TRBV7-2 and TRBJ2-7; possible D gene TRBD1, 5 bases. CDR3 loop: CASSFRTPYEQYF. CDR3 bases: TGTGCCAGCAGCTTCAGGACACCCTACGAGCAGTACTTC.